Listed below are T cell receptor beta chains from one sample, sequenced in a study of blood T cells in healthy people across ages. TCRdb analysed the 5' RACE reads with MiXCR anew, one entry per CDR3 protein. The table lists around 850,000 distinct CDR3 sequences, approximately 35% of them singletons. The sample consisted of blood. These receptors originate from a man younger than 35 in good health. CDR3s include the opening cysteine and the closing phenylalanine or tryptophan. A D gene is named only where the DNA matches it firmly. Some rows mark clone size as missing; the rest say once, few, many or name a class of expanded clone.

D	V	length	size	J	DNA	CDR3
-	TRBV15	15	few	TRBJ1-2	TGTGCCACCAGCAGCCCCGGGCTAGATTACTATGGCTACACCTTC	CATSSPGLDYYGYTF
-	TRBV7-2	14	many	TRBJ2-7	TGTGCCAGCAGCTTAGCACTGAACTCCTACGAGCAGTACTTC	CASSLALNSYEQYF
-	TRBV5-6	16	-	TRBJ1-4	TGTGCCAGCAGCTTGGAGGGGCAGGGCATTAATGAAAAACTGTTTTTT	CASSLEGQGINEKLFF
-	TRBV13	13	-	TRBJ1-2	TGTGCCAGCAGCGCCCAGGGGAGATATGGCTACACCTTC	CASSAQGRYGYTF
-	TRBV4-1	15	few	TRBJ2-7	TGCGCCAGCAGCCAAGAGGGGTTAAGCTCCTACGAGCAGTACTTC	CASSQEGLSSYEQYF
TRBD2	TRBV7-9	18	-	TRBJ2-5	TGTGCCAGCAGCTCCAGTCGACTAGCTCTCTCGGGATACAATGGGCAGTACTTC	CASSSSRLALSGYNGQYF
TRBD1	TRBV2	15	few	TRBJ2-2	TGTGCCAGCAGCTACGGACAGGGTAACACCGGGGAGCTGTTTTTT	CASSYGQGNTGELFF
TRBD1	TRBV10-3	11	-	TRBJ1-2	TGTGCCACCTACGGGACAGATGGCTACACCTTC	CATYGTDGYTF
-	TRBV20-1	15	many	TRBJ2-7	TGCAGTGCCAGCCCCTACGGGGGTAGCTCCTACGAGCAGTACTTC	CSASPYGGSSYEQYF
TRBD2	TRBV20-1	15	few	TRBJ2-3	TGCAGTGCGGGACTAGCGGGGGCCAGCACAGATACGCAGTATTTT	CSAGLAGASTDTQYF
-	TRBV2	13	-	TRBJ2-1	TGTGCCAGCCGGGGAGAATCCTACAATGAGCAGTTCTTC	CASRGESYNEQFF
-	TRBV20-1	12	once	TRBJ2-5	TGCAGCGGGGTTTCGGGGCCCGACGAACAGTACTTC	CSGVSGPDEQYF
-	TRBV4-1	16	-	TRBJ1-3	TGCGCCAGCAGCCTCCAGGCGGTTTTCTCTGGAAACACCATATATTTT	CASSLQAVFSGNTIYF
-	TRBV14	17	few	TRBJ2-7	TGTGCCAGCAGCCAAGGAATGGTTCGGGCCCGGGGCTACGAGCAGTACTTC	CASSQGMVRARGYEQYF
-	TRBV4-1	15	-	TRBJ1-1	TGCGCCAGCAGCCAAGGGCACAGACCGAACACTGAAGCTTTCTTT	CASSQGHRPNTEAFF
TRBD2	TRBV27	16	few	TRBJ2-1	TGTGCCAGCAGTACTCTTAGCGGGGGGGCAAACAATGAGCAGTTCTTC	CASSTLSGGANNEQFF
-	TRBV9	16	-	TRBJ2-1	TGTGCCAGCAGCCACAAACCGGGAAGGAATGACAATGGGCAGTTCTTC	CASSHKPGRNDNGQFF
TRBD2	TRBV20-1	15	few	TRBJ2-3	TGCAGTGCCGGGCCCCGCGGGGGGCGCGCAGATACGCAGTATTTT	CSAGPRGGRADTQYF
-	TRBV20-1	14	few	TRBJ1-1	TGCAGTGCTAGAGATGGGGGGAGGAGGGCTGAAGCTTTCTTT	CSARDGGRRAEAFF
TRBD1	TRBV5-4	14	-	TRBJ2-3	TGTGCCGGCAGCAGGGACAGTAGCACAGATACGCAGTATTTT	CAGSRDSSTDTQYF
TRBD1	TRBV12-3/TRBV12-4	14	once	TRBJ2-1	TGTGCCGGCAGTGTACGGACAGGGGAGTATGAGCAGTTCTTC	CAGSVRTGEYEQFF
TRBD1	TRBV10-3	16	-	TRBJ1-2	TGTGCCGTCAGTGAACACCGGGACAGGGCTGACTATGGCTACACCTTC	CAVSEHRDRADYGYTF